The 23 T cell receptor beta chains below come from one sample, sequenced in a study of cytomegalovirus exposure and HLA in healthy donors. The PCR ran on 60 Vbeta and 13 Jbeta primers. This table comes from immunoSEQ multiplex PCR, and its TCRdb copy is limited to in-frame clones, with some not included. The data contain about 130,000 clones, about 80% of them singletons. Sample: PBMCs. The source of these receptors is a man in his thirties or forties in good health and CMV-seropositive.

This chain connects TRBV30 to TRBJ1-1, with D perhaps matching TRBD1 (5 bases). The CDR3 length is 11 residues. The germline gives CDR1 GTSNPN, CDR2 SVGIG (reference sequence). For the CDR3, the DNA is TGTGCTCTGAGGGGAGGAACTGAAGCTTTCTTT. Protein product: CALRGGTEAFF. Together with reference TRBV30 and TRBJ1-1, the CDR3 gives the full variable domain: SQTIHQWPATLVQPVGSPLSLECTVEGTSNPNLYWYRQAAGRGLQLLFYSVGIGQISSEVPQNLSASRPQDRQFILSSKKLLLSDSGFYLCALRGGTEAFFGQGTRLTVV.

The rearrangement joins TRBV27 to TRBJ2-1; D is ambiguous. The length of the CDR3 is 13 residues. The germline gives CDR1 MNHEY, CDR2 SMNVEV (reference sequence). V gave up 6 bases and J gave up 5 bases, with 11 bases separating them. The CDR3 region is CASSMGRHNEQFF. CDR3 DNA: TGTGCCAGCAGCATGGGCAGGCACAATGAGCAGTTCTTC.

This chain uses TRBV29-1 with TRBJ2-1; the match to TRBD2 covers 7 bases. This CDR3 comprises 13 residues. The V gene end was trimmed by 3 bases and the J gene end by 6 bases; junction bases not matched to a gene: 5. The germline V gene encodes CDR1 SQVTM and CDR2 ANQGSEA. CDR3 sequence (DNA): TGCAGCGTTGAGGGGGGGGACGGCAATGAGCAGTTCTTC. Translation: CSVEGGDGNEQFF.

The chain combines TRBV13 with TRBJ1-1; 11 nucleotides agree with TRBD1. The CDR3 runs to 16 residues. Losses at the gene ends were 5 bases for V and 4 bases for J; bases not matched to a gene: 9. Germline CDR1 PRHDT, CDR2 FYEKMQ (reference sequence). The CDR3 loop reads CASSGDRDRGFTEAFF. The CDR3 DNA reads TGTGCCAGCAGCGGCGACCGGGACAGGGGGTTCACTGAAGCTTTCTTT.

The genes are TRBV29-1 and TRBJ2-7, with D uncertain. Trimming left V 7 bases short and J 2 bases short, with 9 bases between. The CDR3 extends over 11 amino acids. Germline lookup yields CDR1 SQVTM and CDR2 ANQGSEA. Here the CDR3 reads CSARRAYEQYF. The CDR3, as DNA: TGCAGCGCACGCCGGGCCTACGAGCAGTACTTC.

The chain joins TRBV25-1 to TRBJ2-3; 11 nucleotides agree with TRBD2. The J segment lost 2 bases and the V segment lost 6 bases, leaving 7 bases of the junction unmatched. The germline gives CDR1 MGHDK, CDR2 SYGVNS. The CDR3 is made up of 16 amino acids. In nucleotides, the CDR3 is TGTGCCAGCAGCGAAATACTAGCGGGGGACACAGATACGCAGTATTTT. Translating gives CASSEILAGDTDTQYF. Together with reference TRBV25-1 and TRBJ2-3, the CDR3 gives the full variable domain: EADIYQTPRYLVIGTGKKITLECSQTMGHDKMYWYQQDPGMELHLIHYSYGVNSTEKGDLSSESTVSRIRTEHFPLTLESARPSHTSQYLCASSEILAGDTDTQYFGPGTRLTVL.

This rearrangement joins TRBV6-6 to TRBJ2-7, with 8 bases lining up with TRBD1. This CDR3 is built from 14 residues. V was clipped by 6 bases and J by 3 bases; unmatched bases: 7. From germline, CDR1 is MNHNY and CDR2 SVGAGI (reference sequence). The CDR3 bases are TGTGCCAGCAGAGCCGGGACAGGCCTCTACGAGCAGTACTTC. It specifies CASRAGTGLYEQYF.

The genes are TRBV27 and TRBJ2-2; no clear D. The CDR3 consists of 13 residues. Between the trimmed V and J ends, which lost 5 bases and 0 bases, there was a span of 4 bases. In germline, CDR1 is MNHEY, CDR2 SMNVEV (reference sequence). The CDR3 is CASSPTNTGELFF. The CDR3 DNA is TGTGCCAGCAGTCCAACGAACACCGGGGAGCTGTTTTTT.

J is TRBJ2-2 and V is TRBV9; D unresolved. Germline CDR1 is SGDLS and CDR2 is YYNGEE. The CDR3 runs to 14 residues. V was clipped by 0 bases and J by 4 bases, with 7 bases between them. In DNA, the CDR3 is TGTGCCAGCAGCGTAGACTACGGCACCGGGGAGCTGTTTTTT. It is translated as CASSVDYGTGELFF. Based on the CDR3 plus reference TRBV9 and TRBJ2-2, the full variable domain is DSGVTQTPKHLITATGQRVTLRCSPRSGDLSVYWYQQSLDQGLQFLIQYYNGEERAKGNILERFSAQQFPDLHSELNLSSLELGDSALYFCASSVDYGTGELFFGEGSRLTVL.

The rearrangement joins TRBV7-9 to TRBJ1-1, with D possibly matching TRBD1 (5 bases). The CDR3 runs 13 residues. Trimming left V 5 bases short and J 4 bases short, with 11 bases between. Germline V CDR1 and CDR2: SEHNR, FQNEAQ (reference sequence). In nucleotides, the CDR3 is TGTGCCAGCAGCCCCGACAGAAGCACTGAAGCTTTCTTT. Amino acids: CASSPDRSTEAFF. Drawing the rest from reference TRBV7-9 and TRBJ1-1, the complete variable domain is DTGVSQNPRHKITKRGQNVTFRCDPISEHNRLYWYRQTLGQGPEFLTYFQNEAQLEKSRLLSDRFSAERPKGSFSTLEIQRTEQGDSAMYLCASSPDRSTEAFFGQGTRLTVV.

The chain joins TRBV6-1 to TRBJ1-6; a weak D match, TRBD1 (6 bases). CDR3 length equals 14 residues. V lost 7 bases and J 7 bases, leaving 14 bases between the germline ends. CDR1 and CDR2 from the germline V gene are MNHNS and SASEGT. CDR3 sequence (DNA): TGTGCCAGCACCTTAGACAGGCGGAATTCACCCCTCCACTTT. Protein sequence: CASTLDRRNSPLHF.

This clone has more than one count but fewer than ten. The chain has TRBV5-1 and TRBJ1-4; 9 nucleotides agree with TRBD1. J gave up 6 bases and V 4 bases, and 7 bases lay outside the gene matches. The CDR3 runs to 15 residues. CDR1 and CDR2 (germline): SGHRS, YFSETQ. The DNA for the CDR3 is TGCGCCAGCAGCATTAGACAGGGGGAGGATGAAAAACTGTTTTTT. This sequence encodes CASSIRQGEDEKLFF.

The CDR3 protein is CASRRSTGEAFF. For the CDR3, the DNA is TGTGCCAGCAGGAGATCAACAGGTGAAGCTTTCTTT. The chain links TRBV6-5 to TRBJ1-1; D is possibly TRBD1 (5 bases). Trimming cost V 6 bases and J 7 bases, with 12 bases left between them. This CDR3 contains 12 residues. Germline CDR1 reads MNHEY; CDR2 reads SVGAGI.

V gene TRBV5-1 combines with J gene TRBJ2-5, with D possibly being TRBD1 (7 bases). Germline CDR1 is SGHRS and CDR2 is YFSETQ. V gave up 3 bases and J gave up 5 bases, with 20 bases separating them. This CDR3 has 16 residues. As DNA, the CDR3 is TGCGCCAGCAGCTACAATCCTACAGGGGCGGGGGAGACCCAGTACTTC. It encodes CASSYNPTGAGETQYF.

The V gene is TRBV14, the J gene TRBJ2-2; 7 bases match TRBD1. J gave up 1 base and V 6 bases, and 2 bases lay outside the gene matches. The CDR3 extends over 14 amino acids. Per germline, CDR1 SGHDN and CDR2 FVKESK. CDR3 protein: CASRRTGNTGELFF. The CDR3 nucleotides are TGTGCCAGCAGGAGGACAGGGAACACCGGGGAGCTGTTTTTT.

The gene calls are TRBV5-5 and TRBJ1-5; no definite D call. CDR1 SGHKS and CDR2 YYEKEE come from the germline V gene (reference sequence). Trimming removed 4 bases from V and 2 bases from J, with 13 bases in between. The CDR3 totals 15 residues. The CDR3 nucleotides read TGTGCCAGCAGCGACCCGGGAGAGGGCAATCAGCCCCAGCATTTT. Amino acids: CASSDPGEGNQPQHF.

The rearrangement uses TRBV6-1 and TRBJ1-1; 11 bases line up with TRBD1. The CDR3 runs 13 residues. V trimming: 11 bases; J trimming: 6 bases; junction bases outside the gene matches: 8. The germline V gene has CDR1 MNHNS and CDR2 SASEGT. The CDR3: CAGGQGAIAEAFF. CDR3 sequence (DNA): TGTGCCGGCGGACAGGGGGCGATAGCTGAAGCTTTCTTT.

The chain combines TRBV10-2 with TRBJ2-3; D is undetermined. The CDR3 consists of 14 residues. CDR1 is WSHSY, CDR2 SAAADI, per germline. V shed 2 bases and J shed 4 bases, with 10 bases lying between them. The chain's CDR3 is CASSEAHFADTQYF. The CDR3 DNA follows: TGCGCCAGCAGTGAGGCGCACTTCGCAGATACGCAGTATTTT.

This chain connects TRBV7-9 to TRBJ2-7, with D possibly TRBD2 on 5 matching bases. Germline V gene sequence: CDR1 SEHNR, CDR2 FQNEAQ (reference sequence). CDR3 size: 14 residues. With 5 bases removed from V and 11 bases from J, the gap between germline ends came to 22 bases. This chain's CDR3 is CASSPGNSPMAEYF. CDR3 nucleotide sequence: TGTGCCAGCAGCCCGGGAAATTCCCCGATGGCGGAGTACTTC. The variable domain in full, completed from reference TRBV7-9 and TRBJ2-7, reads DTGVSQNPRHKITKRGQNVTFRCDPISEHNRLYWYRQTLGQGPEFLTYFQNEAQLEKSRLLSDRFSAERPKGSFSTLEIQRTEQGDSAMYLCASSPGNSPMAEYFGPGTRLTVT.

The chain recombines TRBV5-1 with TRBJ1-1; 9 nucleotides agree with TRBD1. Germline V gene sequence: CDR1 SGHRS, CDR2 YFSETQ. With V trimmed by 4 bases and J by 0 bases, 13 bases remained unmatched. The CDR3 loop spans 18 amino acids. Written as DNA, the CDR3 is TGCGCCAGCAGCGCCGAGCCGGGACAGGGCTATATGAACACTGAAGCTTTCTTT. It codes for CASSAEPGQGYMNTEAFF.

The chain uses TRBV9 and TRBJ1-2; TRBD1 aligns across 7 bases. The CDR3 loop spans 16 amino acids. V lost 3 bases, J lost 4 bases, and 12 bases stayed unmatched. CDR1 is SGDLS and CDR2 is YYNGEE in the germline V gene. CDR3 residues: CASSGYRDSGPYGYTF. In DNA form, the CDR3 reads TGTGCCAGCAGCGGATACCGGGACAGCGGTCCCTATGGCTACACCTTC.

The rearrangement uses TRBV6-4 and TRBJ2-2; D unresolved. Trimming took 4 bases from V and 1 from J, leaving 4 bases between them. In germline, CDR1 is MRHNA, CDR2 SNTAGT. CDR3 length equals 13 residues. Here the CDR3 reads CASSAGNTGELFF. DNA for the CDR3: TGTGCCAGCAGTGCGGGGAACACCGGGGAGCTGTTTTTT.

J is TRBJ2-2 and V is TRBV27; TRBD2 matches 14 bases. With V trimmed by 5 bases and J by 6 bases, 5 bases remained unmatched. The germline V gene has CDR1 MNHEY and CDR2 SMNVEV (reference sequence). There are 16 residues in the CDR3. CDR3 DNA sequence: TGTGCCAGCAGTCTAAGGACTAGCGGGGGGCCCGGGGAGCTGTTTTTT. It is translated as CASSLRTSGGPGELFF.